This is a list of T cell receptor beta chains from one sample in a study of identical twins. TCRdb ran MiXCR on the 5' RACE reads and lists one entry per CDR3 protein. Found here are hundreds of thousands of distinct CDR3 sequences, less than 25% of them singletons; the top ten hold about 4.3%. The sample was also reused in another study, on T cells expressing NK-cell markers.

The sequenced sample consisted of PBMCs. All receptors derive from a woman between 18 and 29 years old in good health. Each CDR3 is given with its conserved first and last residue. The D gene is left open where the match is weak. Some rows have no size entry. The others give once, few or many, or a class for an expanded clone.

d_call	v_call	clone_size	j_call	cdr3_length	cdr3_nt	cdr3_aa
TRBD2	TRBV28	few	TRBJ2-7	13	TGTGCCAGCAGGCGGGGGACGACCTACGAGCAGTACTTC	CASRRGTTYEQYF
NA	TRBV7-8	many	TRBJ1-4	12	TGTGCCAGCAGCCAGAGTAATGAAAAACTGTTTTTT	CASSQSNEKLFF
NA	TRBV12-3/TRBV12-4	NA	TRBJ1-4	16	TGTGCCACCACGTTCCGGGCCCAAGGCGGTAATGAAAAACTGTTTTTT	CATTFRAQGGNEKLFF
TRBD1	TRBV12-3/TRBV12-4	NA	TRBJ1-2	15	TGTGCCAGCAGCCCCGGGACAGGGTACGGCTATGGCTACACCTTC	CASSPGTGYGYGYTF
TRBD2	TRBV20-1	many	TRBJ2-3	15	TGCAGTGCTAGTCCCGGGGGGGCCGTGGTAGATACGCAGTATTTT	CSASPGGAVVDTQYF
NA	TRBV20-1	many	TRBJ2-3	12	TGCAGTGCCGTGACTAGCACAGATACGCAGTATTTT	CSAVTSTDTQYF
NA	TRBV5-1	NA	TRBJ1-5	15	TGCGCCAGCAGCTTGTCCCTGGGGGGCAATCAGCCCCAGCATTTT	CASSLSLGGNQPQHF
TRBD2	TRBV11-3	many	TRBJ2-4	13	TGTGCCAGCAGCTTGGCTAGCGGGAATCTTCAGTACTTC	CASSLASGNLQYF
TRBD1	TRBV29-1	NA	TRBJ2-5	12	TGCAGCGTTACGAAACAGGGGGAGACCCAGTACTTC	CSVTKQGETQYF
NA	TRBV27	NA	TRBJ2-3	11	TGTGCCAGCGGGGGAGTAGATACGCAGTATTTT	CASGGVDTQYF
TRBD2	TRBV20-1	NA	TRBJ2-3	11	TGCAGTGCCCGCGGGGGAAAGACGCAGTATTTT	CSARGGKTQYF
NA	TRBV7-9	NA	TRBJ2-7	15	TGTGCCAGCCGAGGGGGAGATACTGGGCCCTACGAGCAGTACTTC	CASRGGDTGPYEQYF
TRBD2	TRBV12-3/TRBV12-4	NA	TRBJ2-5	13	TGTGCCAGCAGGGGGACTAGCCCAGAGACCCAGTACTTC	CASRGTSPETQYF
TRBD1	TRBV20-1	NA	TRBJ1-6	14	TGCAGTGCTAGGGACAGGGGGAGGAATTCACCCCTCCACTTT	CSARDRGRNSPLHF
NA	TRBV9	NA	TRBJ2-2	16	TGTGCCAGCAGCGTCCTGGTAGGGCGGAACACCGGGGAGCTGTTTTTT	CASSVLVGRNTGELFF
NA	TRBV10-3	few	TRBJ1-1	13	TGTGCCATCAATCTAGCGGGGAACACTGAAGCTTTCTTT	CAINLAGNTEAFF
NA	TRBV20-1	NA	TRBJ2-2	16	TGCAGTGCTAGAGGTGTGGGGCCGGAGTCGGGCCGGGAGCTGTTTTTT	CSARGVGPESGRELFF
TRBD1	TRBV6-5	NA	TRBJ2-7	15	TGTGCCAGCAGTTATCTCAGGGGGTTAGCTGTCGAGCAGTACTTC	CASSYLRGLAVEQYF
NA	TRBV7-2	NA	TRBJ2-2	16	TGTGCCAGCACCGCCGCCGGGACGACGAACACCGGGGAGCTGTTTTTT	CASTAAGTTNTGELFF
NA	TRBV7-9	few	TRBJ2-7	16	TGTGCCAGCAGCCCCCGGGCGGGTCAGGGAGTCTACGAGCAGTACTTC	CASSPRAGQGVYEQYF
TRBD2	TRBV19	few	TRBJ2-5	15	TGTGCCAGTAGTCAACTAGCGGGGGGCCAGAAGACCCAGTACTTC	CASSQLAGGQKTQYF
TRBD2	TRBV5-1	NA	TRBJ2-1	15	TGCGCCAGCAGCTTGGGGCCTAGCGGGTACAATGAGCAGTTCTTC	CASSLGPSGYNEQFF
NA	TRBV27	few	TRBJ2-7	15	TGTGCCAGCACCTTCACCGGTCTCCCCCTTCTGAAGCAGTACTTC	CASTFTGLPLLKQYF
NA	TRBV20-1	few	TRBJ2-1	14	TGCAGTGCTAGCAAGCTAGCGTCGTACAATGAGCAGTTCTTC	CSASKLASYNEQFF
NA	TRBV20-1	NA	TRBJ1-4	14	TGCAGTGCTCCCCGATTGGCAACTAATGAAAAACTGTTTTTT	CSAPRLATNEKLFF
NA	TRBV21-1	few	TRBJ2-7	16	TGTGCCAGCAGCAACGGGGAAAGGGACCGACCTTACGAGCAGTACTTC	CASSNGERDRPYEQYF
TRBD2	TRBV20-1	few	TRBJ2-7	17	TGCAGTGCTAGAGATCGGGCGGGGGGGACCCTCTCCTACGAGCAGTACTTC	CSARDRAGGTLSYEQYF
TRBD1	TRBV9	NA	TRBJ2-6	18	TGTGCCAGCAGCACCGCCGGGACAGGGGGCGCTGGGGCCAACGTCCTGACTTTC	CASSTAGTGGAGANVLTF
NA	TRBV6-5	few	TRBJ2-1	15	TGTGCCAGCAGTTACCGGGACCCCTCCTACAATGAGCAGTTCTTC	CASSYRDPSYNEQFF
NA	TRBV9	many	TRBJ2-3	11	TGTGCCAGCGGAGTGGCAGATACGCAGTATTTT	CASGVADTQYF
NA	TRBV6-1	many	TRBJ1-1	16	TGTGCCAGCACCCGACAGGCCTACTTTCCTAACACTGAAGCTTTCTTT	CASTRQAYFPNTEAFF
TRBD1	TRBV6-1	few	TRBJ2-7	14	TGTGCCAGCAGCCGACAGGGCGGCTCCTACGAGCAGTACTTC	CASSRQGGSYEQYF
TRBD2	TRBV7-6	NA	TRBJ2-1	15	TGTGCCAGCAGCTTATTGGTGACTAGCAGCAATGAGCAGTTCTTC	CASSLLVTSSNEQFF
NA	TRBV12-3/TRBV12-4	NA	TRBJ2-3	17	TGTGCCAGCAGTTTCGGGATAGAGTGGAGCAGCACAGATACGCAGTATTTT	CASSFGIEWSSTDTQYF
TRBD1	TRBV20-1	NA	TRBJ2-5	15	TGCAGTGCTCTCCCTAGCATTTGGGACAGAGAGACCCAGTACTTC	CSALPSIWDRETQYF
TRBD2	TRBV7-2	many	TRBJ2-1	15	TGTGCCAGCAGCTTACAAGGACTAGGTCGCGGTGAGCAGTTCTTC	CASSLQGLGRGEQFF
TRBD2	TRBV6-2/TRBV6-3	few	TRBJ2-1	14	TGTGCCAGCAGATGGGCTAGCGGCTACAATGAGCAGTTCTTC	CASRWASGYNEQFF
NA	TRBV6-2/TRBV6-3	few	TRBJ1-6	13	TGTGCCAGCAGTTCCCGAGCGCCAGGGACCCTCCACTTT	CASSSRAPGTLHF
NA	TRBV28	NA	TRBJ1-1	15	TGTGCCAGCAGTTTTTCCCGAGGTTTGGGCACTGAAGCTTTCTTT	CASSFSRGLGTEAFF
TRBD1	TRBV10-3	many	TRBJ2-6	17	TGTGCCATCAGCCGACAGGGAAATAGCTTTGGGGCCAACGTCCTGACTTTC	CAISRQGNSFGANVLTF
NA	TRBV12-3/TRBV12-4	NA	TRBJ1-5	15	TGTGCCAGCAGCCCCATGGGGGCGTCGGGACAGCCCCAGCATTTT	CASSPMGASGQPQHF
NA	TRBV21-1	NA	TRBJ2-1	13	TGTGCCAGCAGCAAATACCCGGGACAGGGGTTCCCCTTC	CASSKYPGQGFPF
NA	TRBV5-1	NA	TRBJ2-3	14	TGCGCCAGCAGCTCTGGACTAACCTTAGATACGCAGTATTTT	CASSSGLTLDTQYF
TRBD2	TRBV20-1	NA	TRBJ2-1	15	TGCAGTGCTAGAGACAGTAGCGGGGGGGTCAATGAGCAGTTCTTC	CSARDSSGGVNEQFF
TRBD2	TRBV7-2	few	TRBJ2-1	15	TGTGCCAGCAGCTTAGCCCTAGCGGTCTACAATGAGCAGTTCTTC	CASSLALAVYNEQFF
TRBD2	TRBV12-3/TRBV12-4	NA	TRBJ2-1	17	TGTGCCAGCAGTCGCTCTAGCGGAGGGCTCTCCTACAATGAGCAGTTCTTC	CASSRSSGGLSYNEQFF
TRBD1	TRBV11-2	NA	TRBJ2-6	18	TGTGCCAGCAGCTTAGATGGTCAGGGGGCGGCTGGGGCCAACGTCCTGACTTTC	CASSLDGQGAAGANVLTF
NA	TRBV9	NA	TRBJ1-4	15	TGTGCCAGCAGCGGAGCGACAGACGGTTTTGGAAAACTGTTTTTT	CASSGATDGFGKLFF
NA	TRBV6-5	NA	TRBJ2-5	13	TGTGCCAGCAGTTACCCCTCATCGGAGACCCAGTACTTC	CASSYPSSETQYF
NA	TRBV12-3/TRBV12-4	NA	TRBJ2-1	14	TGTGCCAGCACCAGGGGAACTTCACACAATGAGCAGTTCTTC	CASTRGTSHNEQFF
NA	TRBV4-3	many	TRBJ1-2	14	TGCGCCAGCAGCCAAGATCGACGGAACTATGGCTACACCTTC	CASSQDRRNYGYTF
NA	TRBV11-2	NA	TRBJ2-7	12	TGTGCCAGCGGAGCTTTGACCTACGAGCAGTACTTC	CASGALTYEQYF
NA	TRBV12-5	few	TRBJ2-1	18	TGTGCTAGTGGTTTAACCTCCGTGGACGCCGGCTCCTACAATGAGCAGTTCTTC	CASGLTSVDAGSYNEQFF
TRBD2	TRBV6-1	NA	TRBJ2-3	17	TGTGCCAGCCGCACCACCAGAGTAGCGGGAGAGGCAGATACGCAGTATTTT	CASRTTRVAGEADTQYF
NA	TRBV5-1	few	TRBJ2-7	16	TGCGCCAGCAGCTTGGGGATTAGCGGTCGAGCCTACGAGCAGTACTTC	CASSLGISGRAYEQYF
NA	TRBV9	few	TRBJ2-1	15	TGTGCCAGCAGCGTAGAGGGGAGAGAGTACAATGAGCAGTTCTTC	CASSVEGREYNEQFF
TRBD1	TRBV12-3/TRBV12-4	NA	TRBJ2-1	12	TGTGCCTGCACAGGGGTGAGGAATGAGCAGTTCTTC	CACTGVRNEQFF
NA	TRBV12-3/TRBV12-4	many	TRBJ2-1	13	TGTGCCAGCAGCCCGATCCGGCGGGGGCGGGAGTTCTTC	CASSPIRRGREFF